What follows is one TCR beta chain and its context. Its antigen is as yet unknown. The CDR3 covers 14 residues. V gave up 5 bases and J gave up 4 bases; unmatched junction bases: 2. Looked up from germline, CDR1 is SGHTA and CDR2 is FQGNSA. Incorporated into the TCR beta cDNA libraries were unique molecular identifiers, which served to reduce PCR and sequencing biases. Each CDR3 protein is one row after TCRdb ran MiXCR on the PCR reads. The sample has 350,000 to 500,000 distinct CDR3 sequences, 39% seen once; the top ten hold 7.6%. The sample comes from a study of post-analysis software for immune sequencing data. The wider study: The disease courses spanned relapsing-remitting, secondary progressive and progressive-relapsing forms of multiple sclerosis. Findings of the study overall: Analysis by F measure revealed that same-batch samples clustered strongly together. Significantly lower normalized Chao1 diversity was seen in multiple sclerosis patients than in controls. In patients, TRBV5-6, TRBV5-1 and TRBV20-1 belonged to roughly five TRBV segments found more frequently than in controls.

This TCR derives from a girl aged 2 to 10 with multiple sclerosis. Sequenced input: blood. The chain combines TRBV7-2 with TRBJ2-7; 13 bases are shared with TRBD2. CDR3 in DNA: TGTGCCAGCAGCCCGACTAGCGGGAGGTACGAGCAGTACTTC. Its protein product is CASSPTSGRYEQYF.